These 17 T cell receptor beta chains originate from one sample sequenced in a study of CD8 T cells in Susac syndrome. The RNA input was roughly 0.45 to 1 ug, and it was reverse transcribed with random hexamers. TCRdb independently ran MiXCR on the immunoSEQ multiplex PCR reads; one entry per CDR3 protein. The sample holds 100,000 to 150,000 distinct CDR3 sequences; 90% to 95% are singletons and the top ten take more than 0.095%. Sequenced material: CD4+ T cells from PBMCs. The source of these receptors is a human donor in good health.

The count of this clonotype is one. The rearrangement links TRBV21-1 to TRBJ1-5. TRBV21-1 is a pseudogene. CDR3 size: 13 residues. The CDR3 protein is CASSRLFIQPQHF. CDR3 nucleotide sequence: TGTGCCAGCAGCCGATTATTTATCCAGCCCCAGCATTTT.

The V and J genes are TRBV28 and TRBJ2-7, with 11 bases aligning to TRBD1. V was pared by 2 bases and J by 7 bases, with 7 bases of the junction left unmatched. In germline, CDR1 is MDHEN, CDR2 SYDVKM. This CDR3 region has 15 residues. The CDR3 sequence is CASSLPGQGAREQYF. The CDR3 bases are TGTGCCAGCAGTTTACCCGGACAGGGGGCGCGTGAGCAGTACTTC.

V gene TRBV7-6 combines with J gene TRBJ2-2, with a tentative D call TRBD2 (5 bases). Looked up from germline, CDR1 is SGHVS and CDR2 is FNYEAQ. CDR3 length: 12 residues. With 6 bases removed from V and 5 bases from J, the gap between germline ends came to 7 bases. The CDR3 coding sequence is TGTGCCAGCAGGAGGACTACCGGGGAGCTGTTTTTT. This gives the protein CASRRTTGELFF.

The sample holds one count of this clonotype. This chain uses TRBV7-9 with TRBJ1-5; the D is unclear. The CDR3 loop spans 13 amino acids. The V gene lost 6 bases and the J gene lost 6 bases, with 12 bases spanning the gap. Per germline, CDR1 SEHNR and CDR2 FQNEAQ (reference sequence). CDR3 region: CASRSAESQPQHF. In DNA, the CDR3 is TGTGCCAGCAGGTCGGCAGAGAGTCAGCCCCAGCATTTT.

This clonotype was detected once. V usage is TRBV6-5 and J usage is TRBJ2-7, with D maybe TRBD2 (5 bases). In germline, CDR1 is MNHEY, CDR2 SVGAGI. Trimming pared 5 bases from V and 3 bases from J, leaving 14 bases between. This CDR3 has 14 residues. The CDR3 region is CASSGREVGYEQYF. CDR3 sequence (DNA): TGTGCCAGCAGTGGCCGGGAAGTCGGCTACGAGCAGTACTTC.

The chain has TRBV24-1 and TRBJ2-2; 8 bases are a match to TRBD2. The CDR3 length is 19 residues. The junction had 18 bases not matched to a gene; V was cut back by 3 bases and J by 7 bases. Germline assignment: CDR1 KGHDR and CDR2 SFDVKD. This CDR3 reads CATSDIDPRGGSYGGELFF. The CDR3 region has the DNA TGTGCCACCAGTGATATCGACCCCCGGGGGGGTAGTTATGGCGGGGAGCTGTTTTTT.

DNA of the CDR3: TGCAGTGCTAGAGGCGCCCTAGCGGGGGCACATAACGAGCAGTACTTC. Translating it yields CSARGALAGAHNEQYF. The V gene is TRBV20-1, the J gene TRBJ2-7; the match to TRBD2 covers 10 bases. The CDR3 length is 16 residues. V shed 1 base, J shed 5 bases, and the junction held 11 bases outside the gene matches. CDR1 and CDR2 from the germline V gene are DFQATT and SNEGSKA (reference sequence).

This chain links TRBV10-3 with TRBJ2-5, with D possibly matching TRBD2 (5 bases). Between the trimmed V and J ends, which lost 3 bases and 5 bases, there was a span of 13 bases. This CDR3 region has 14 residues. Germline V gene lookup returns CDR1 ENHRY and CDR2 SYGVKD. The CDR3 region is CAISDAGGGETQYF. The CDR3 nucleotides are TGTGCCATCAGTGATGCCGGAGGCGGGGAGACCCAGTACTTC.

V and J are TRBV7-9 and TRBJ2-7; D gene ambiguous. The CDR3 extends over 14 amino acids. The V end was cut by 0 bases, the J end by 2 bases, with 8 bases between. The germline CDR1 and CDR2 sequences are SEHNR and FQNEAQ (reference sequence). The CDR3 reads CASSLATPPYEQYF. CDR3 in DNA: TGTGCCAGCAGCTTAGCGACCCCCCCCTACGAGCAGTACTTC.

The gene calls are TRBV5-1 and TRBJ2-1, with D hard to call. The CDR3 runs 16 residues. CDR1 SGHRS and CDR2 YFSETQ come from the germline V gene. Trimming pared 6 bases from V and 0 bases from J, leaving 16 bases between. DNA for the CDR3: TGCGCCAGCACCCCGGACGGGTATAGCTCCTACAATGAGCAGTTCTTC. Amino acid sequence: CASTPDGYSSYNEQFF.

V gene TRBV6-5 combines with J gene TRBJ1-4; D is unclear. CDR1 and CDR2 (germline): MNHEY, SVGAGI. The CDR3 totals 15 residues. V shed 0 bases and J shed 0 bases, with 5 bases lying between them. The CDR3 here is CASSYSSATNEKLFF. The CDR3 DNA is TGTGCCAGCAGTTACTCGTCCGCAACTAATGAAAAACTGTTTTTT.

The rearrangement joins TRBV18 to TRBJ2-5; D tentatively reads TRBD1 or TRBD2 (5 bases each). The germline V gene has CDR1 KGHSH and CDR2 LQKENI. The CDR3 is 14 amino acids. V was clipped by 3 bases and J by 2 bases, with 10 bases between them. CDR3 region: CASSPGWGQETQYF. CDR3 sequence (DNA): TGTGCCAGCTCACCGGGCTGGGGGCAAGAGACCCAGTACTTC.

The V and J genes are TRBV7-9 and TRBJ2-7; 7 positions match TRBD1. CDR1 is SEHNR and CDR2 is FQNEAQ in the germline V gene (reference sequence). This CDR3 has 14 amino acids. J gave up 3 bases and V 6 bases, and 8 bases lay outside the gene matches. In DNA form, the CDR3 reads TGTGCCAGCAGGTCACAGGGGAGTCTCTACGAGCAGTACTTC. It encodes CASRSQGSLYEQYF.

The chain employs TRBV28 and TRBJ2-7; a weak D match, TRBD2 (6 bases). Looked up from germline, CDR1 is MDHEN and CDR2 is SYDVKM. The CDR3 is 15 residues long. The V gene lost 7 bases and the J gene lost 0 bases, with 16 bases spanning the gap. CDR3 in DNA: TGTGCCAGCATTCCCATCGTCGGGGGCTCCTACGAGCAGTACTTC. Its translation: CASIPIVGGSYEQYF. Looking up the rest from reference TRBV28 and TRBJ2-7 gives the full variable domain: DVKVTQSSRYLVKRTGEKVFLECVQDMDHENMFWYRQDPGLGLRLIYFSYDVKMKEKGDIPEGYSVSREKKERFSLILESASTNQTSMYLCASIPIVGGSYEQYFGPGTRLTVT.

The J gene is TRBJ1-2, the V gene TRBV5-1; 7 nucleotides match TRBD1. CDR3 length: 13 amino acids. V was clipped by 2 bases and J by 8 bases; unmatched bases: 6. From germline, CDR1 is SGHRS and CDR2 YFSETQ. The CDR3 reads CASSFETGTGYTF. Written as DNA, the CDR3 is TGCGCCAGCAGCTTTGAGACAGGGACGGGCTACACCTTC.

The J gene is TRBJ1-2, the V gene TRBV5-6, with D tentatively TRBD1 (6 bases). Germline CDR1 is SGHDT and CDR2 is YYEEEE. Trimming pared 2 bases from V and 2 bases from J, leaving 7 bases between. The CDR3 is 13 residues long. CDR3 in amino acids: CASSFQGNYGYTF. The CDR3 DNA sequence: TGTGCCAGCAGCTTTCAGGGGAACTATGGCTACACCTTC.

V is TRBV25-1 and J is TRBJ2-7, with D perhaps matching TRBD1 (5 bases). V dropped 0 bases and J dropped 1 base, with 7 bases sitting between them. CDR3 length: 14 residues. The germline CDR1 and CDR2 sequences are MGHDK and SYGVNS. CDR3 region: CASSEYKGSYEQYF. The CDR3 DNA sequence: TGTGCCAGCAGTGAATATAAGGGGTCCTACGAGCAGTACTTC.